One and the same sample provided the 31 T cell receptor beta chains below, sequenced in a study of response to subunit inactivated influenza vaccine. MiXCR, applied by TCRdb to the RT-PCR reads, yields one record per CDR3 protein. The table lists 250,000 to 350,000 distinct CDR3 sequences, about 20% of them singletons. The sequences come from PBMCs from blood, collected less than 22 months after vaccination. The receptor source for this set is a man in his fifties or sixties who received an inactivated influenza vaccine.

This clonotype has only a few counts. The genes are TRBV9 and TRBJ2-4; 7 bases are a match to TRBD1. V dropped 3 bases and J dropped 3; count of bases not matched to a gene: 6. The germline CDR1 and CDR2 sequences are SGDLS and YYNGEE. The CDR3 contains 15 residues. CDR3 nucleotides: TGTGCCAGCAGCGCGACAGGGCAGGTCAAAAACATTCAGTACTTC. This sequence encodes CASSATGQVKNIQYF.

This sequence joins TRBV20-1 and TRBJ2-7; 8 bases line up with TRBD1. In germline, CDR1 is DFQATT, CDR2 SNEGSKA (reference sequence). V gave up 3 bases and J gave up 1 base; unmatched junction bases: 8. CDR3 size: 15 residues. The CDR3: CSASGQGGKSYEQYF. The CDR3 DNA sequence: TGCAGTGCTAGTGGACAGGGCGGTAAGTCCTACGAGCAGTACTTC.

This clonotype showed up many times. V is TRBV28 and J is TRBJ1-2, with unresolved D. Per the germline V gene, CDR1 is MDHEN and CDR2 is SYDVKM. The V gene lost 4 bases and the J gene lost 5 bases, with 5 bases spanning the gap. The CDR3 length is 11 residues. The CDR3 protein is CASSSHYGYTF. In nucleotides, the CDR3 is TGTGCCAGCAGTTCCCATTATGGCTACACCTTC.

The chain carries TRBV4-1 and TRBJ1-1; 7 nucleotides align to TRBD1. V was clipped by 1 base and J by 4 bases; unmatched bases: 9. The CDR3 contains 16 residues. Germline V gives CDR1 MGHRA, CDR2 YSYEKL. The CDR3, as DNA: TGCGCCAGCAGCCAAGGACAGGGCGGTTCGAGCACTGAAGCTTTCTTT. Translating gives CASSQGQGGSSTEAFF.

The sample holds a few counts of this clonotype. The CDR3 coding sequence is TGTGCCACCAGCAGAGAAAGCAGGGGCGACACTGAAGCTTTCTTT. Translated, it gives CATSRESRGDTEAFF. This rearrangement joins TRBV15 to TRBJ1-1; TRBD1 might be the D (6 bases). Between the trimmed V and J ends, which lost 0 bases and 3 bases, there was a span of 11 bases. The CDR3 loop spans 15 amino acids. Germline loops: CDR1 LNHNV, CDR2 YYDKDF (reference sequence).

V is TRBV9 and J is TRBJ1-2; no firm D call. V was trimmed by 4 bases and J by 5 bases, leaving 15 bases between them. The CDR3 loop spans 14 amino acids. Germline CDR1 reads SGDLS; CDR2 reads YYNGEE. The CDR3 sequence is CASSPAEWGYGYTF. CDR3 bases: TGTGCCAGCAGCCCAGCTGAGTGGGGATATGGCTACACCTTC.

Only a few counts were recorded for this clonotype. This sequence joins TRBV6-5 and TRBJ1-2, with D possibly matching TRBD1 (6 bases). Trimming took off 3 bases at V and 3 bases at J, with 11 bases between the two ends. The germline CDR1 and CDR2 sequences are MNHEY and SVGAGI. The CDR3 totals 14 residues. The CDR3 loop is CASSYSGGHYGYTF. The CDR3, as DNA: TGTGCCAGCAGTTATTCCGGGGGGCACTATGGCTACACCTTC.

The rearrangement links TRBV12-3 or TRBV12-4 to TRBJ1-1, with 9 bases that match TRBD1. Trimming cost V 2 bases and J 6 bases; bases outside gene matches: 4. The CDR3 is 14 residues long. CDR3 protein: CASSLTGGVSEAFF. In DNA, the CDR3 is TGTGCCAGCAGTTTAACAGGGGGCGTCTCTGAAGCTTTCTTT.

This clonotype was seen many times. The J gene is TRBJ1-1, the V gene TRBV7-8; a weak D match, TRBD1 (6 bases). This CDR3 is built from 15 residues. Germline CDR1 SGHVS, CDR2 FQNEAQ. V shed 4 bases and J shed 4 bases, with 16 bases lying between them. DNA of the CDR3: TGTGCCAGCAGCTCTACCACAGGGTTCGGCACTGAAGCTTTCTTT. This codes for CASSSTTGFGTEAFF. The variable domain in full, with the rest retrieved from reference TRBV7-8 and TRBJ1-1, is GAGVSQSPRYKVAKRGQDVALRCDPISGHVSLFWYQQALGQGPEFLTYFQNEAQLDKSGLPSDRFFAERPEGSVSTLKIQRTQQEDSAVYLCASSSTTGFGTEAFFGQGTRLTVV.

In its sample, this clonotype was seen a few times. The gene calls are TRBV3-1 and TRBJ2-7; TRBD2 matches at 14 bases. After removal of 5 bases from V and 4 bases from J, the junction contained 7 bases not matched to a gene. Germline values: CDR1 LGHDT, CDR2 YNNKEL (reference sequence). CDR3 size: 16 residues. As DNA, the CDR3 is TGTGCCAGCAGCTTACCGGGACTAGCGGGAGTGTACGAGCAGTACTTC. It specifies CASSLPGLAGVYEQYF.

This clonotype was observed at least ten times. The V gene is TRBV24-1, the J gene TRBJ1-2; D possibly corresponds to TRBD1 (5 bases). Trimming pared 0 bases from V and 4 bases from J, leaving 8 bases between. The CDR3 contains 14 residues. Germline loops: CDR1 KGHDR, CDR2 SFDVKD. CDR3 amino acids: CATSDLDRPYGYTF. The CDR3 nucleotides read TGTGCCACCAGTGATTTGGACAGACCCTATGGCTACACCTTC.

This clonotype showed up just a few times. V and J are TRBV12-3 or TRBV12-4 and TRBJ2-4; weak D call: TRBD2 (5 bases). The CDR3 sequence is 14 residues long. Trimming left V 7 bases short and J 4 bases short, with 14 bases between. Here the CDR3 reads CASTRAGSKNIQYF. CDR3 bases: TGTGCCAGCACCCGGGCTGGGAGTAAAAACATTCAGTACTTC.

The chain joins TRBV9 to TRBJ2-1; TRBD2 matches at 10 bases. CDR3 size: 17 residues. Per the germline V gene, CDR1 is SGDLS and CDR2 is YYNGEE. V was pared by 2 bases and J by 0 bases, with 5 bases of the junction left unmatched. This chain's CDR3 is CASSVGTSVSSYNEQFF. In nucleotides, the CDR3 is TGTGCCAGCAGCGTCGGGACTAGCGTGAGCTCCTACAATGAGCAGTTCTTC.

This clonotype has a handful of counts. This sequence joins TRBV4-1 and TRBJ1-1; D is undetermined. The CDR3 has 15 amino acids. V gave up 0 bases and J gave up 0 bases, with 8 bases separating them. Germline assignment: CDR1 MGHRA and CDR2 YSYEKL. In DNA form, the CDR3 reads TGCGCCAGCAGCCAAGAGGTCACCTTGAACACTGAAGCTTTCTTT. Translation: CASSQEVTLNTEAFF.

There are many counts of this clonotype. As DNA, the CDR3 is TGTGCCAGCAGGTCACAGTTGAACACTGAAGCTTTCTTT. Translated, it gives CASRSQLNTEAFF. The genes are TRBV7-8 and TRBJ1-1; no clear D gene. Trimming removed 6 bases at V and 0 bases at J, with 8 bases between. The CDR3 is made up of 13 amino acids. The germline gives CDR1 SGHVS, CDR2 FQNEAQ.

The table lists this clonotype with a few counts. Here the CDR3 DNA reads TGCAGCGTTGAAGAACTGGGGGAAGGATCCTACGAGCAGTACTTC. It is translated as CSVEELGEGSYEQYF. The chain joins TRBV29-1 to TRBJ2-7; possibly TRBD1 or TRBD2 for D (5 bases each). The CDR3 is 15 amino acids. Germline lookup yields CDR1 SQVTM and CDR2 ANQGSEA. V lost 0 bases to trimming and J lost 1 base, with 13 bases between them.

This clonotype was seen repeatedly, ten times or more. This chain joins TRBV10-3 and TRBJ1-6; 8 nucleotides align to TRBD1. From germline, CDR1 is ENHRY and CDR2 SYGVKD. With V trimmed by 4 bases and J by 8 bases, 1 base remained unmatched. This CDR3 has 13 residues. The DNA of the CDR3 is TGTGCCATCAGTGGACAGGGGCATTCACCCCTCCACTTT. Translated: CAISGQGHSPLHF.

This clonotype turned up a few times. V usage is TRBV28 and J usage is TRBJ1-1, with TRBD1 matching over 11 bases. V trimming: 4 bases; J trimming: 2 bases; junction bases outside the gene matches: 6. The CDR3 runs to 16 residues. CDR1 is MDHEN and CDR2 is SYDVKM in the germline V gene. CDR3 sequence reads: CASSSDRGRVNTEAFF. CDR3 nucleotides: TGTGCCAGCAGTTCGGACAGGGGGCGCGTCAACACTGAAGCTTTCTTT.

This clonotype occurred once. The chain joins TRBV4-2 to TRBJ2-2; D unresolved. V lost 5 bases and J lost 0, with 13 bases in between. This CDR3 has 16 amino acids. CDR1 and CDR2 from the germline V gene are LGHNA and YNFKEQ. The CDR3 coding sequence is TGTGCCAGCAGCGGGTCGGCGTCCGCGAACACCGGGGAGCTGTTTTTT. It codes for CASSGSASANTGELFF.

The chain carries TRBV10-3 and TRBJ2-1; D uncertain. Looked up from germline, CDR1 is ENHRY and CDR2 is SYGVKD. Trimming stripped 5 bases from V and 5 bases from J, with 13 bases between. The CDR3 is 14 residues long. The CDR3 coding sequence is TGTGCCATCAGTTCATTCAGGACGAACAATGAGCAGTTCTTC. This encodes CAISSFRTNNEQFF.

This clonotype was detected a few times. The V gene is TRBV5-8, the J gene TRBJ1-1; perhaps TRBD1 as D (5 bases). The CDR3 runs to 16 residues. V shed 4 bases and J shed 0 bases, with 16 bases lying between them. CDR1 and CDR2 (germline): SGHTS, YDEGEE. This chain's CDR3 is CASSPGLSFMNTEAFF. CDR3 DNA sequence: TGTGCCAGCAGCCCGGGACTGTCGTTCATGAACACTGAAGCTTTCTTT.

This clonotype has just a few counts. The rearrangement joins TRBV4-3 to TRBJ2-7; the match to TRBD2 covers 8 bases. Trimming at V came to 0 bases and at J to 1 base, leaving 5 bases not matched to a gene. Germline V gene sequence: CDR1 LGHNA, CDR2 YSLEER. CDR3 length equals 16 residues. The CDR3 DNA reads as TGCGCCAGCAGCCAAGACGGGACTAGGTCTTCCTACGAGCAGTACTTC. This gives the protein CASSQDGTRSSYEQYF.

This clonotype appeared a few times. CDR3 bases: TGTGCCAGCAGCATCCTGGTGGCCAACTATGGCTACACCTTC. Translation gives CASSILVANYGYTF. This chain links TRBV12-3 or TRBV12-4 with TRBJ1-2; D unclear. V shed 6 bases and J shed 2 bases, with 13 bases lying between them. CDR3 length equals 14 residues.

CDR3 amino acids: CATSDANSYEQYF. The CDR3 coding sequence is TGTGCCACCAGTGATGCCAACTCCTACGAGCAGTACTTC. The chain joins TRBV24-1 to TRBJ2-7; D gene uncertain. Trimming removed 3 bases at V and 0 bases at J, with 5 bases between. The CDR3 contains 13 residues. Germline CDR1 is KGHDR and CDR2 is SFDVKD.

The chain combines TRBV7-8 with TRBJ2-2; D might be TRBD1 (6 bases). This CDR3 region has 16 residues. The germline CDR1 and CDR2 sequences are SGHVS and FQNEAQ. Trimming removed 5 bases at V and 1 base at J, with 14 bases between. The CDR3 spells CASSVPGQLNTGELFF. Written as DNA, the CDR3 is TGTGCCAGCAGCGTACCGGGACAACTGAACACCGGGGAGCTGTTTTTT.

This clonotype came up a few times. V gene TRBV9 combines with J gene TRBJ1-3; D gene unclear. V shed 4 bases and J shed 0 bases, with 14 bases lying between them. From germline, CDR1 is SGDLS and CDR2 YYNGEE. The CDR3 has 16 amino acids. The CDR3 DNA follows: TGTGCCAGCAGCCTACAAGGACGGAACTCTGGAAACACCATATATTTT. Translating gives CASSLQGRNSGNTIYF.

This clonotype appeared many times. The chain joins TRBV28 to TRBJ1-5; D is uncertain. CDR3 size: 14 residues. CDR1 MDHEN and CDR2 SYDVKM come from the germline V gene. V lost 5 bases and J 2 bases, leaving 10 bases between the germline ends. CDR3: CASSEVDGNQPQHF. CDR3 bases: TGTGCCAGCAGTGAGGTAGACGGCAATCAGCCCCAGCATTTT.

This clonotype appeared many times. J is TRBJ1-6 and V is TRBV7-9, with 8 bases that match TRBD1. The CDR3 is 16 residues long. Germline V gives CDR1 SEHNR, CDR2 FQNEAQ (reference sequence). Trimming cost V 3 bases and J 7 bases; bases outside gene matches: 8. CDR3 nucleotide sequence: TGTGCCAGCAGCTTTGGCGGACAGGGAATCAATTCACCCCTCCACTTT. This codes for CASSFGGQGINSPLHF. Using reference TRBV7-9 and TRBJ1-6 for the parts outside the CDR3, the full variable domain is DTGVSQNPRHKITKRGQNVTFRCDPISEHNRLYWYRQTLGQGPEFLTYFQNEAQLEKSRLLSDRFSAERPKGSFSTLEIQRTEQGDSAMYLCASSFGGQGINSPLHFGNGTRLTVT.

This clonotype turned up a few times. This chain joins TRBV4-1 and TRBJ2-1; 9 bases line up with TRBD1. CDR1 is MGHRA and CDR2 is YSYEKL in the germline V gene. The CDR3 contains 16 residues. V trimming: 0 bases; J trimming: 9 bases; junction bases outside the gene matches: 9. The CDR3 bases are TGCGCCAGCAGCCAAGATCGGACAGGGGTGTTTGGTGAGCAGTTCTTC. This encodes CASSQDRTGVFGEQFF.

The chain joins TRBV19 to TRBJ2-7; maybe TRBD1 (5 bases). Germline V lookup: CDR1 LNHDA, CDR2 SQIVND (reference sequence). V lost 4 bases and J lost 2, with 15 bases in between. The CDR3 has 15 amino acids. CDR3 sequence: CASSRTIDSTYEQYF. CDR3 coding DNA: TGTGCCAGTAGTAGAACGATTGACAGTACCTACGAGCAGTACTTC.

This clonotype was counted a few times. The CDR3 nucleotides are TGTGCCAGCACAGGGGAAAACAATCAGCCCCAGCATTTT. Its translation: CASTGENNQPQHF. The chain recombines TRBV2 with TRBJ1-5; maybe TRBD1 (6 bases). The germline gives CDR1 SNHLY, CDR2 FYNNEI. The CDR3 extends over 13 amino acids. V lost 7 bases to trimming and J lost 3 bases, with 10 bases between them.